This T cell receptor beta chain derives from a study of blood T cell repertoires in COVID-19 (TCRdb year 2020). Turning to the overall study: The collaborator samples originated in the United States, Italy and Spain and spanned the acute and convalescent phases of COVID-19. The sample metadata nearly always contained a de-identified subject ID, COVID-19 status, age in years and sex. The prospective study material was composed of cDNA or gDNA derived from T cells, B-cell-depleted T cells, or PBMCs. Where available, HLA class I and class II types were obtained from metadata supplied by the sample provider rather than from assay-based typing. The repertoires were released in a freely available public database intended as a resource for research on the immune response to SARS-CoV-2. Deeply sampled blood TCRbeta repertoires from subjects exposed to, actively infected with, or recovered from COVID-19 were included in the dataset. The samples were drawn from the first 160 participants of the ongoing ImmuneRACE study and from 950 to 1,500 subjects provided by 6 global collaborators.

Whole blood was collected in K2EDTA tubes by collaborating institutions according to the institutions' own protocols. For TCRbeta analysis, collaborators shipped samples in one of three forms: frozen whole blood, isolated PBMCs, or DNA extracted from either of those sample types. On this clone itself: The antigen this receptor binds is unknown. Base qualities were left out, and no much larger clone turns up one base away.

TCRbeta CDR3 regions were amplified from genomic DNA by means of the immunoSEQ Assay, a bias-controlled multiplex PCR. The authors processed their data as follows. The number of nucleated cells in each sample was estimated from the amplification of reference gene primers within the assay. To quantify the absolute abundance of each unique TCRbeta CDR3 rearrangement, sequence reads were collapsed and filtered. For each sample, productive Simpson clonality was calculated as the square root of Simpson's diversity index across productive rearrangements. Held by TCRdb, this immuneACCESS table contains in-frame sequences only and omits some clones. Under half of the omission traces to an unresolved V gene where checked; the cause of the rest is unknown. D and trimming come from the DNA, and the V and J calls and clone size come from that table. Counted in this sample were about 180,000 clones; 85% to 95% of them appeared once. Of the sample, nearly 0.55% falls within the top ten clones.

The CDR3 has 16 amino acids, counting the end cysteine and phenylalanine. Of all the DNA, just the CDR3 is kept, 48 bases in frame from base 1. At the junction V is shortened by 4 bases and J by 7 bases; bases outside the gene matches: 7. The germline V gene (reference sequence) specifies LGHDT as CDR1 and YNNKEL as CDR2. Results the study describes overall, beyond this receptor: The quantity of clinical and demographic metadata differed by source and by participant and was supplied without curation.

This clonotype originated in a man aged 45-65 years with acute or convalescent COVID-19. The rearranged segments are TRBV3-1 (or the pseudogene TRBV3-2) and TRBJ1-6, and TRBD1 aligns with 10 junction nucleotides. The sample consisted of peripheral blood. The nucleotides read TGTGCCAGCAGCCTCCGGGACAGGGGAGGGAATTCACCCCTCCACTTT. Its amino acids are CASSLRDRGGNSPLHF.